This TCR beta chain was recorded in a study of shared clonotypes between healthy human individuals. Naive CD8 cells, CD45RO-negative and positively selected for CCR7, excluded terminally differentiated effector memory CD45RA+ cells. The germline CDR1 and CDR2 sequences are SEHNR and FQNEAQ (reference sequence). V was pared by 5 bases and J by 1 base, with 11 bases of the junction left unmatched. The CDR3 sequence is 16 residues long. TCRdb's copy holds only in-frame clones and misses some; the assay was immunoSEQ multiplex PCR. The sample has about 2.2 million clones; 85% to 95% are singletons. Sequencing used naive CD8+ T cells from PBMCs. This sequence joins TRBV7-9 and TRBJ2-7; 7 nucleotides match TRBD2. This clonotype originated in a man between 18 and 35 years old in good health. Some clones in this sample may be carry-over from other donors' samples. The CDR3 DNA reads TGTGCCAGCAGCATGACAGCCGGGACTACATCCTACGAGCAGTACTTC. Protein product: CASSMTAGTTSYEQYF.